A selection of T cell receptor beta chains follows, all from one sample in a study of PD-1 blockade in classical Hodgkin lymphoma. The assay was immunoSEQ multiplex PCR, and TCRdb's table has in-frame clones only and misses some. Among over 25,000 clones, less than 80% were seen once, and the ten largest hold 30% to 40%. Sequencing used peripheral blood mononuclear cells (PBMCs), obtained before the second cycle of nivolumab. These receptors came from a human donor with classical Hodgkin lymphoma. The CDR3 runs from the conserved cysteine through the conserved F or W. A D gene is named only where the DNA matches it firmly. Clone size appears in some rows only: once, few, many, or a class for an expanded clone.

cdr3_length,j_call,clone_size,d_call,v_call,cdr3_nt,cdr3_aa
14,TRBJ2-3,-,-,TRBV7-2,TGTGCCAGCAAGGTGGGGGTGGGCACAGATACGCAGTATTTT,CASKVGVGTDTQYF
14,TRBJ1-1,-,TRBD1,TRBV7-9,TGTGCCAGCAGCCCGGGACAGGGGAACACTGAAGCTTTCTTT,CASSPGQGNTEAFF
13,TRBJ1-1,-,TRBD1,TRBV7-8,TGTGCCAGCAGCTCAGGGGGGCGGACTGAAGCTTTCTTT,CASSSGGRTEAFF
15,TRBJ2-7,-,TRBD1,TRBV9,TGTGCCAGCAGCGTCTCGGGACAGCTAATCTACGAGCAGTACTTC,CASSVSGQLIYEQYF
15,TRBJ1-2,-,TRBD1,TRBV7-2,TGTGCCAGCAGCCTGACAGGGTTGGCTAACTATGGCTACACCTTC,CASSLTGLANYGYTF
13,TRBJ2-1,few,TRBD1,TRBV7-3,TGTGCCAGCAGCTGGACAGGGGGCAATGAGCAGTTCTTC,CASSWTGGNEQFF
17,TRBJ2-2,-,-,TRBV18,TGTGCCAGCTCCACGACAAAACAATCAGGGAACACCGGGGAGCTGTTTTTT,CASSTTKQSGNTGELFF
15,TRBJ2-2,-,-,TRBV9,TGTGCCAGCAGCGTAGAAGGGTCCTACACCGGGGAGCTGTTTTTT,CASSVEGSYTGELFF
12,TRBJ1-2,few,-,TRBV28,TGTGCCAGCAGTCCCGAGGGATGGGGCTACACCTTC,CASSPEGWGYTF
14,TRBJ1-2,-,-,TRBV18,TGTGCCAGCTCAATTGGACAGATCAACTATGGCTACACCTTC,CASSIGQINYGYTF
13,TRBJ1-4,-,-,TRBV6-1,TGTGCCAGCACGTGGCAGGGGAATGAAAAACTGTTTTTT,CASTWQGNEKLFF
13,TRBJ1-2,-,TRBD1,TRBV18,TGTGCCAGCTCACCAGGGACAGGGGTCGGCTACACCTTC,CASSPGTGVGYTF
16,TRBJ2-6,-,-,TRBV9,TGTGCCAGCAGCGTAGTAATGGGGACAGGGGCCAACGTCCTGACTTTC,CASSVVMGTGANVLTF
13,TRBJ1-1,few,-,TRBV7-9,TGTGCCAGCAGCTTATCTGGGAACACTGAAGCTTTCTTT,CASSLSGNTEAFF
14,TRBJ1-1,-,TRBD1,TRBV29-1,TGCAGCGGGACGGGACAGGGGATCAGAACTGAAGCTTTCTTT,CSGTGQGIRTEAFF
12,TRBJ2-2,-,-,TRBV18,TGTGCCAGCTCACCTGGGGCCGGGGAGCTGTTTTTT,CASSPGAGELFF
14,TRBJ1-6,-,-,TRBV2,TGTGCCAGCTCTCCGGGCCGCTACGATTCACCCCTCCACTTT,CASSPGRYDSPLHF
16,TRBJ2-7,-,-,TRBV7-6,TGTGCCAGCAGCGTTACCTTTCCCTCGTCGGTCCCAGAGCAGTACTTC,CASSVTFPSSVPEQYF
12,TRBJ2-7,-,-,TRBV18,TGTGCCAGCTCACCGGCCTCCTACGAGCAGTACTTC,CASSPASYEQYF
14,TRBJ2-7,-,-,TRBV5-1,TGCGCCAGCAGCTTCCTAGGGACCGCCTACGAGCAGTACTTC,CASSFLGTAYEQYF
13,TRBJ2-5,-,-,TRBV18,TGTGCCACCCGACTGGGGATACAAGAGACCCAGTACTTC,CATRLGIQETQYF
16,TRBJ1-4,-,TRBD1,TRBV7-9,TGTGCCAGCAGCTCCCTTGCCGGGACAGGGGGTGAAAAACTGTTTTTT,CASSSLAGTGGEKLFF
13,TRBJ1-5,once,-,TRBV7-2,TGTGCCAGCAGCTTAGGGGCGGCTCAGCCCCAGCATTTT,CASSLGAAQPQHF
13,TRBJ2-2,once,-,TRBV5-5,TGTGCCAGCAGCCTGGCAGGGAGATGGGAGCTGTTTTTT,CASSLAGRWELFF
14,TRBJ1-6,-,-,TRBV7-9,TGTGCCAGCAGCTTAGCCTGGGACTATTCACCCCTCCACTTT,CASSLAWDYSPLHF
19,TRBJ2-6,-,TRBD1,TRBV19,TGTGCCAGTAGTATAGACATCGGGACAGCCACCGCTGGGGCCAACGTCCTGACTTTC,CASSIDIGTATAGANVLTF
14,TRBJ1-2,few,TRBD1,TRBV2,TGTGCCAGCACAGGACAGGGGGCGAACTATGGCTACACCTTC,CASTGQGANYGYTF
14,TRBJ1-1,-,-,TRBV7-2,TGTGCCAGCAGCCGCTGGGGGGGGAACACTGAAGCTTTCTTT,CASSRWGGNTEAFF
12,TRBJ2-7,-,-,TRBV25-1,TGTGCCAGCAGTGAACATGGGAGGGAGCAGTACTTC,CASSEHGREQYF
15,TRBJ1-2,-,-,TRBV6-5,TGTGCCAGCAGTTACCACTTCAGGGGCTACTATGGCTACACCTTC,CASSYHFRGYYGYTF
15,TRBJ2-7,-,-,TRBV5-5,TGTGCCAGCAGCTTGGTTGGGGGTCGCGTCGGCGAGCAGTACTTC,CASSLVGGRVGEQYF
15,TRBJ2-3,-,TRBD2,TRBV2,TGTGCCAGCAGTCCCCAAACAGCGGGGACAGATACGCAGTATTTT,CASSPQTAGTDTQYF
16,TRBJ2-2,-,TRBD2,TRBV9,TGTGCCAGCAGCTTGGGAGCGGGGGTTGGGGCCGGGGAGCTGTTTTTT,CASSLGAGVGAGELFF
15,TRBJ1-3,-,-,TRBV6-1,TGTGCCAGCAGTGAAGGGAGTACAAGCGGAAACACCATATATTTT,CASSEGSTSGNTIYF
15,TRBJ2-1,-,TRBD2,TRBV10-3,TGTGCCATCAGTGGGCTAGCGGGGGCGGTCAATGAGCAGTTCTTC,CAISGLAGAVNEQFF
15,TRBJ1-5,-,-,TRBV29-1,TGCAGCGTTGTCTCATCTACAGATAGCAATCAGCCCCAGCATTTT,CSVVSSTDSNQPQHF
14,TRBJ2-3,-,-,TRBV7-2,TGTGCCAGCACAAGGAGTGTGGGCACAGATACGCAGTATTTT,CASTRSVGTDTQYF
12,TRBJ2-5,-,-,TRBV9,TGTGCCAGCAGCGCTTCAGGGGAGACCCAGTACTTC,CASSASGETQYF
14,TRBJ2-7,-,-,TRBV6-1,TGTGCCAGCAGTGATGGGTGGGGTCTGGACGAGCAGTACTTC,CASSDGWGLDEQYF
15,TRBJ2-5,-,-,TRBV28,TGTGCCAGCAGTTCCCTTTGGGGTAGCCAAGAGACCCAGTACTTC,CASSSLWGSQETQYF
13,TRBJ1-1,-,TRBD1,TRBV7-6,TGTGCCAGCAGCTCAGGGGGGGGGACTGAAGCTTTCTTT,CASSSGGGTEAFF
16,TRBJ2-1,-,-,TRBV5-5,TGTGCCAGCAGCTTGGAGGCAGTTAGCTCCTACAATGAGCAGTTCTTC,CASSLEAVSSYNEQFF
12,TRBJ2-1,-,-,TRBV2,TGTGCCAGCAGTTCAGGTCAGGATGAGCAGTTCTTC,CASSSGQDEQFF
16,TRBJ1-1,once,TRBD1,TRBV10-3,TGTGCCATCTCCCGGACCGGGACAGGGGAGGGCACTGAAGCTTTCTTT,CAISRTGTGEGTEAFF
15,TRBJ2-7,-,TRBD1,TRBV5-1,TGCGCCAGCAGCTTGGAGGCAGGGGGCGTCTACGAGCAGTACTTC,CASSLEAGGVYEQYF
15,TRBJ2-5,-,-,TRBV7-2,TGTGCCAGCAGCTTAGGTAGCGGAGGTCAAGAGACCCAGTACTTC,CASSLGSGGQETQYF
14,TRBJ1-4,once,-,TRBV2,TGTGCCAGCAGGTGGACGTCTGAGAATGAAAAACTGTTTTTT,CASRWTSENEKLFF
14,TRBJ1-1,-,-,TRBV4-3,TGCGCCAGCAGCCCCCAACCGGGGAACACTGAAGCTTTCTTT,CASSPQPGNTEAFF
14,TRBJ2-7,-,TRBD1,TRBV19,TGTGCCAGTAGTCCCCGGGACAGGGTCTACGAGCAGTACTTC,CASSPRDRVYEQYF
13,TRBJ1-4,-,-,TRBV5-1,TGCGCCAGCAAGGGAGGGCCACAGGAAAAACTGTTTTTT,CASKGGPQEKLFF
13,TRBJ1-1,-,-,TRBV5-1,TGCGCCAGCAGCTTACAGGGTTCCACTGAAGCTTTCTTT,CASSLQGSTEAFF
15,TRBJ1-4,-,-,TRBV13,TGTGCCAGCGCCCTAAGGGGGGGAGCGGGAGAAAAACTGTTTTTT,CASALRGGAGEKLFF
13,TRBJ2-7,-,-,TRBV7-2,TGTGCCAGCAGCCGACAGATTTCCTACGAGCAGTACTTC,CASSRQISYEQYF
15,TRBJ2-2,-,-,TRBV27,TGTGCCAGCAGTTCAAGAACATGGGACACCGGGGAGCTGTTTTTT,CASSSRTWDTGELFF
16,TRBJ2-7,-,-,TRBV12-5,TGTGCTAGTGGTTTGGTAATCTCGCGGGGGCACTACGAGCAGTACTTC,CASGLVISRGHYEQYF